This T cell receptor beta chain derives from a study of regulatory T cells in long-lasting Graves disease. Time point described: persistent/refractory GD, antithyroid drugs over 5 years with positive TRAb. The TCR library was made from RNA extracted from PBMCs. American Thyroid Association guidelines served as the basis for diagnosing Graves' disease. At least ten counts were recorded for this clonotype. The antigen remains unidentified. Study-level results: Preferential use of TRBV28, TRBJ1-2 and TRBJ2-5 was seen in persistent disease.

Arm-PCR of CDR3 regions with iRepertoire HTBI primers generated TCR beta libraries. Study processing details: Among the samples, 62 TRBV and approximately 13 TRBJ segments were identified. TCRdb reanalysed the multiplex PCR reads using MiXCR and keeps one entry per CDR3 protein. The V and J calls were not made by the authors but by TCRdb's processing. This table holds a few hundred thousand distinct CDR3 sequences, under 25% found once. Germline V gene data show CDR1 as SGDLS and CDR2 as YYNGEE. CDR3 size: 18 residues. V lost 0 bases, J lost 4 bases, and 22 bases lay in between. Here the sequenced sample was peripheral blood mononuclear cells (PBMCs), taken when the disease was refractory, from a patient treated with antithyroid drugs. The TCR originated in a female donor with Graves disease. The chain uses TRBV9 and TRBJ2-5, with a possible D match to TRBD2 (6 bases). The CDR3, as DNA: TGTGCCAGCAGCGTAGACTTAGGGGCTAGCGCCAGCGGAGAGACCCAGTACTTC. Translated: CASSVDLGASASGETQYF.